The subject of this entry is one T cell receptor beta chain. Losses at the gene ends were 6 bases for V and 4 bases for J; bases not matched to a gene: 4. The CDR3 is 15 amino acids. Germline-derived CDR1 and CDR2 are SGHTA and FQGNSA. This sample's treatment: randomized to nivolumab then ipilimumab (arm A) or the reverse (arm B). Assay used: immunoSEQ multiplex PCR; TCRdb lists only in-frame clones, some missing. The table records around 5,300 clones, around 50% of them present only once. The record originates from a study of sequential checkpoint blockade in melanoma. The chain is built from TRBV7-2 and TRBJ2-1, with 12 positions matching TRBD2. The sequence derives from a human donor with melanoma. The source was CD8+ T cells sorted from blood (inferred from file names), collected from a patient given nivolumab and ipilimumab in sequence. DNA of the CDR3: TGTGCCAGCAGTCAAACTAGCGGGGGGTACAATGAGCAGTTCTTC. Amino acid sequence: CASSQTSGGYNEQFF.